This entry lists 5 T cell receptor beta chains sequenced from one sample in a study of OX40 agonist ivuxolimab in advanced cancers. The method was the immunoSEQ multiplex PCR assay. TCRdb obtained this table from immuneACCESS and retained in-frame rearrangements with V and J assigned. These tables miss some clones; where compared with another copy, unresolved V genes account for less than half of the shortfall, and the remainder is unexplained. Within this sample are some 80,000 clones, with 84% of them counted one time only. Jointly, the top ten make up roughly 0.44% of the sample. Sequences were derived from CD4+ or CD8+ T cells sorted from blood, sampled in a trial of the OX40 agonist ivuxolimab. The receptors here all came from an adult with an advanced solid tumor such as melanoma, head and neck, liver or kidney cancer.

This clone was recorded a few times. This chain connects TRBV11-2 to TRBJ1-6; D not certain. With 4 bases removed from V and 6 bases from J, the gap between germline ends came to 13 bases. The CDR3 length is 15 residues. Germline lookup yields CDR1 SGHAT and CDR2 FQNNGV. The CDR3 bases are TGTGCCAGCAGCTCCCTGAAGGGTTCTAATTCACCCCTCCACTTT. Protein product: CASSSLKGSNSPLHF. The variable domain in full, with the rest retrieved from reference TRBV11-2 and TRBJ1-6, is EAGVAQSPRYKIIEKRQSVAFWCNPISGHATLYWYQQILGQGPKLLIQFQNNGVVDDSQLPKDRFSAERLKGVDSTLKIQPAKLEDSAVYLCASSSLKGSNSPLHFGNGTRLTVT.

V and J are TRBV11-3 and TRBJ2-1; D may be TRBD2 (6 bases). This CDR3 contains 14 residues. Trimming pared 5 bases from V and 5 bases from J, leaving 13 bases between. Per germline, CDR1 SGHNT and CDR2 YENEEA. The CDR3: CASSPGGADNEQFF. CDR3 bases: TGTGCCAGCAGCCCTGGCGGGGCAGACAATGAGCAGTTCTTC.

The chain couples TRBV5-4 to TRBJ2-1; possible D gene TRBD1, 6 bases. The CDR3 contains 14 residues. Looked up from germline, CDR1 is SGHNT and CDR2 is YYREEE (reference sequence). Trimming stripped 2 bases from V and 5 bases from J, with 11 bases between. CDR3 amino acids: CASSFGGSNNEQFF. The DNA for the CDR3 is TGTGCCAGCAGCTTTGGGGGCTCGAACAATGAGCAGTTCTTC.

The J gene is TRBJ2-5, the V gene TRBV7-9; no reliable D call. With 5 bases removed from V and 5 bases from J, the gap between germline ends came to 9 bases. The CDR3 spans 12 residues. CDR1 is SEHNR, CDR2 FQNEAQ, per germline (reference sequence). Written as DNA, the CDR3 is TGTGCCAGCAGCAAGTCGTGGGAGACCCAGTACTTC. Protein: CASSKSWETQYF.

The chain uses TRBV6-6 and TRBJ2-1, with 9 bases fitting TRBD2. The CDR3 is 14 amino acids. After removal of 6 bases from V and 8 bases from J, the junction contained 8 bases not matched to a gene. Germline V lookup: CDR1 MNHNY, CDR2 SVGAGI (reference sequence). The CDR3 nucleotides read TGTGCCAGCAGCCCCGGGACTAGCAACGATGAGCAGTTCTTC. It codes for CASSPGTSNDEQFF.